What follows are 25 T cell receptor beta chains derived from one specimen sequenced in a study of blood T cell repertoires in COVID-19. Produced via immunoSEQ multiplex PCR; TCRdb's table is partial and in-frame only. The sample has about 220,000 clones, about four fifths seen once. Sample: peripheral blood. The receptors come from a young woman who had recovered from COVID-19.

The chain recombines TRBV20-1 with TRBJ2-2, with D perhaps TRBD1 (5 bases). CDR1 DFQATT and CDR2 SNEGSKA come from the germline V gene (reference sequence). V lost 3 bases and J lost 6, with 17 bases in between. This CDR3 region has 15 residues. The CDR3 DNA reads as TGCAGTGCTAGTATTCCCGCAGGGTTGTCCGGGGAGCTGTTTTTT. Amino acids: CSASIPAGLSGELFF.

The chain carries TRBV21-1 and TRBJ1-5. TRBV21-1 corresponds to a pseudogene. CDR3 length: 17 residues. CDR3 sequence reads: CASSPLRAGDGNQPQHF. The CDR3 DNA reads as TGTGCCAGCAGCCCCCTGCGAGCGGGGGACGGCAATCAGCCCCAGCATTTT.

This clone was counted once. This chain joins TRBV15 and TRBJ2-7; 7 bases are shared with TRBD2. V gave up 5 bases and J gave up 13 bases; unmatched junction bases: 8. From germline, CDR1 is LNHNV and CDR2 YYDKDF (reference sequence). This CDR3 comprises 11 residues. CDR3 protein: CATSHGGGYYF. CDR3 coding DNA: TGTGCCACCAGCCATGGCGGGGGATACTACTTC.

This chain connects TRBV28 to TRBJ1-1, with D unresolved. The CDR3 contains 10 residues. Trimming took off 4 bases at V and 8 bases at J, with 5 bases between the two ends. Germline V gene data show CDR1 as MDHEN and CDR2 as SYDVKM. For the CDR3, the DNA is TGTGCCAGCAGTTCCGTGGAAGCTTTCTTT. Translated, it gives CASSSVEAFF. Using reference TRBV28 and TRBJ1-1 for the parts outside the CDR3, the full variable domain is DVKVTQSSRYLVKRTGEKVFLECVQDMDHENMFWYRQDPGLGLRLIYFSYDVKMKEKGDIPEGYSVSREKKERFSLILESASTNQTSMYLCASSSVEAFFGQGTRLTVV.

This chain joins TRBV7-9 and TRBJ2-1; D is unresolved. Per the germline V gene, CDR1 is SEHNR and CDR2 is FQNEAQ (reference sequence). The CDR3 loop spans 12 amino acids. V lost 5 bases to trimming and J lost 10 bases, with 12 bases between them. This chain's CDR3 is CASSIQVLEQFF. CDR3 in DNA: TGTGCCAGCAGCATTCAGGTTTTAGAGCAGTTCTTC.

The rearrangement joins TRBV14 to TRBJ2-6, with D perhaps TRBD2 (6 bases). This CDR3 is built from 16 residues. Germline V gives CDR1 SGHDN, CDR2 FVKESK. V lost 4 bases and J 4 bases, leaving 14 bases between the germline ends. The CDR3 DNA follows: TGTGCCAGCAGCCCCCTGGGAGGTTACGGGGCCAACGTCCTGACTTTC. It codes for CASSPLGGYGANVLTF.

This chain uses TRBV19 with TRBJ2-1, with 11 bases that match TRBD2. The length of the CDR3 is 16 residues. The junction had 7 bases not matched to a gene; V was cut back by 3 bases and J by 6 bases. Germline-derived CDR1 and CDR2 are LNHDA and SQIVND (reference sequence). The CDR3 is CASSMPQGLAGNEQFF. In DNA, the CDR3 is TGTGCCAGTAGTATGCCCCAAGGACTAGCGGGCAATGAGCAGTTCTTC.

V gene TRBV28 combines with J gene TRBJ2-3; 14 bases fit TRBD2. With 5 bases clipped from V and 7 bases from J, the junction kept 11 bases outside the gene matches. The germline gives CDR1 MDHEN, CDR2 SYDVKM. This CDR3 has 17 residues. Here the CDR3 DNA reads TGTGCCAGCAGTGACGTATGGGGACTAGCGGGAGTGTATACGCAGTATTTT. Encoded protein: CASSDVWGLAGVYTQYF.

The chain employs TRBV6-6 and TRBJ2-5; a weak D match, TRBD1 (5 bases). This CDR3 spans 14 amino acids. Trimming removed 2 bases from V and 9 bases from J, with 16 bases in between. Germline V gene lookup returns CDR1 MNHNY and CDR2 SVGAGI (reference sequence). This CDR3 is CASSYQDATAPQYF. In DNA, the CDR3 is TGTGCCAGCAGTTACCAGGATGCGACAGCGCCCCAGTACTTC.

This clone was seen a single time. The chain uses TRBV7-9 and TRBJ1-2; D possibly corresponds to TRBD1 (5 bases). CDR3 length: 15 amino acids. Germline V gene lookup returns CDR1 SEHNR and CDR2 FQNEAQ (reference sequence). V lost 3 bases and J 4 bases, leaving 15 bases between the germline ends. This CDR3 reads CASSFGGGDVYGYTF. For the CDR3, the DNA is TGTGCCAGCAGCTTCGGGGGAGGTGATGTCTATGGCTACACCTTC.

The V gene is TRBV29-1, the J gene TRBJ2-7; D gene uncertain. The CDR3 is 12 amino acids. V was clipped by 5 bases and J by 1 base, with 9 bases between them. CDR1 and CDR2 from the germline V gene are SQVTM and ANQGSEA. CDR3 region: CSVRLVSYEQYF. The CDR3 DNA reads as TGCAGCGTTCGACTGGTTTCCTACGAGCAGTACTTC.

This chain links TRBV19 with TRBJ2-1, with 8 nucleotides matching TRBD1. This CDR3 has 21 residues. Germline trimming cut 9 bases from V and 0 bases from J; bases unmatched to any gene: 25. Per germline, CDR1 LNHDA and CDR2 SQIVND (reference sequence). The DNA for the CDR3 is TGTGCCAGCGGACAGGGTGAGGGCTCTACTGTTGGTCTGAGCTCCTACAATGAGCAGTTCTTC. It specifies CASGQGEGSTVGLSSYNEQFF.

The CDR3 DNA reads TGTGCCAGCAGCTTTAAGACAGGGAGCTCCTACGAGCAGTACTTC. Protein: CASSFKTGSSYEQYF. The genes are TRBV7-2 and TRBJ2-7; 7 bases agree with TRBD1. The germline CDR1 and CDR2 sequences are SGHTA and FQGNSA. The trim removed 3 bases at V and 0 bases at J, leaving 5 bases unmatched. The CDR3 consists of 15 residues.

A word on this clone: Other DNA variants within this sample encode the same CDR3. This sequence joins TRBV6-5 and TRBJ1-6, with 8 positions matching TRBD1. Germline CDR1 MNHEY, CDR2 SVGAGI. This CDR3 is built from 16 residues. Losses at the gene ends were 6 bases for V and 0 bases for J; bases not matched to a gene: 4. CDR3 in DNA: TGTGCCAGCAGCTACAGGGGGTCCTCCTATAATTCACCCCTCCACTTT. Its protein is CASSYRGSSYNSPLHF.

The J gene is TRBJ2-1, the V gene TRBV7-9; D remains ambiguous. V lost 4 bases and J lost 0, with 13 bases in between. The CDR3 is made up of 16 amino acids. Germline-derived CDR1 and CDR2 are SEHNR and FQNEAQ (reference sequence). The CDR3 protein is CASSSYRSPSYNEQFF. Written as DNA, the CDR3 is TGTGCCAGCAGCTCCTACCGTTCCCCCTCCTACAATGAGCAGTTCTTC.

The chain is built from TRBV7-8 and TRBJ2-2, with TRBD2 identical over 9 bases. The CDR3 extends over 16 amino acids. CDR1 is SGHVS, CDR2 FQNEAQ, per germline. V lost 7 bases and J lost 3; bases outside the gene matches: 9. CDR3 bases: TGTGCCAGCATCATAAGCGGGAGGCTCTACACCGGGGAGCTGTTTTTT. Its protein is CASIISGRLYTGELFF.

The J gene is TRBJ1-2, the V gene TRBV3-1 (or the pseudogene TRBV3-2); TRBD1 is a possible D gene (6 bases). Germline V CDR1 and CDR2: LGHDT, YNNKEL (reference sequence). The CDR3 loop spans 14 amino acids. V gave up 4 bases and J gave up 4 bases, with 13 bases separating them. The CDR3: CASSPSTGTYGYTF. The CDR3 bases are TGTGCCAGCAGCCCCTCGACAGGAACCTATGGCTACACCTTC.

The chain carries TRBV5-6 and TRBJ1-5; no firm D call. The CDR3 is 14 residues long. V lost 1 base and J lost 3, with 8 bases in between. Germline V gene data show CDR1 as SGHDT and CDR2 as YYEEEE. CDR3 sequence reads: CASSLRGVNQPQHF. CDR3 DNA: TGTGCCAGCAGCTTGAGAGGCGTCAATCAGCCCCAGCATTTT. The variable domain in full, completed from reference TRBV5-6 and TRBJ1-5, reads DAGVTQSPTHLIKTRGQQVTLRCSPKSGHDTVSWYQQALGQGPQFIFQYYEEEERQRGNFPDRFSGHQFPNYSSELNVNALLLGDSALYLCASSLRGVNQPQHFGDGTRLSIL.

The V call is TRBV4-1, the J call TRBJ1-1; possibly TRBD1 for D (6 bases). From germline, CDR1 is MGHRA and CDR2 YSYEKL. The length of the CDR3 is 17 residues. Trimming pared 4 bases from V and 3 bases from J, leaving 21 bases between. CDR3 protein: CASSPLDTGTPHTEAFF. The CDR3 bases are TGCGCCAGCAGCCCCCTCGATACAGGGACACCGCACACTGAAGCTTTCTTT.

This sequence joins TRBV27 and TRBJ1-2; 9 bases align to TRBD1. The CDR3 loop spans 14 amino acids. Germline lookup yields CDR1 MNHEY and CDR2 SMNVEV (reference sequence). With V trimmed by 7 bases and J by 2 bases, 5 bases remained unmatched. CDR3 sequence (DNA): TGTGCCAGCACCCCGGGACAGGGCAACTATGGCTACACCTTC. Translation: CASTPGQGNYGYTF.

V gene TRBV30 combines with J gene TRBJ2-1, with 12 bases fitting TRBD2. J was trimmed by 4 bases and V by 3 bases; bases with no gene match: 7. CDR1 and CDR2 (germline): GTSNPN, SVGIG (reference sequence). The CDR3 loop spans 16 amino acids. CDR3 in amino acids: CAWRMRTSGTYNEQFF. The CDR3 DNA is TGTGCCTGGAGGATGAGGACTAGCGGGACGTACAATGAGCAGTTCTTC.

The chain couples TRBV7-9 to TRBJ2-6; D not certain. This CDR3 has 15 amino acids. V lost 2 bases and J 0 bases, leaving 5 bases between the germline ends. Germline values: CDR1 SEHNR, CDR2 FQNEAQ (reference sequence). The CDR3 is CASSLSLSGANVLTF. CDR3 DNA: TGTGCCAGCAGCTTATCCCTCTCTGGGGCCAACGTCCTGACTTTC.

J is TRBJ1-3 and V is TRBV6-5; D remains unclear. This CDR3 region has 15 residues. V lost 10 bases, J lost 0 bases, and 16 bases lay in between. CDR1 is MNHEY and CDR2 is SVGAGI in the germline V gene. CDR3 sequence: CATRPWEVSGNTIYF. The CDR3 coding sequence is TGTGCCACCCGTCCCTGGGAGGTCTCTGGAAACACCATATATTTT.

The CDR3 DNA sequence: TGTGCCAGCAGTGACTCGATGGGGACTAGCGGGACCCCTAATGAGCAGTTCTTC. This codes for CASSDSMGTSGTPNEQFF. The chain combines TRBV6-4 with TRBJ2-1, with 13 bases lining up with TRBD2. From germline, CDR1 is MRHNA and CDR2 SNTAGT. Trimming removed 0 bases from V and 7 bases from J; junction bases left unmatched: 9. CDR3 size: 18 residues.

The V and J genes are TRBV4-1 and TRBJ1-2, with no clear D. CDR3 length: 15 residues. The V end lost 1 base, the J end lost 2 bases, and 11 bases lay between the germline ends. Germline loops: CDR1 MGHRA, CDR2 YSYEKL. CDR3 residues: CASSQVNSLNYGYTF. CDR3 DNA: TGCGCCAGCAGCCAAGTGAACAGCTTAAACTATGGCTACACCTTC.